The next 9 T cell receptor beta chains were all read from a single sample in a study of blood T cell repertoires in COVID-19 (dated by TCRdb to the early 2020s). The library was produced with the immunoSEQ multiplex PCR assay. Not all clones reach the TCRdb copy of this immuneACCESS table, which keeps in-frame sequences only. Checked studies attribute under half of the gap to unresolved V genes and leave the rest unexplained. The sample contains approximately 350,000 clones, roughly 90% of them found a single time. The ten largest account for around 7.9% of the sample. Sequencing was performed on peripheral blood. These TCRs come from a woman in her sixties or seventies with COVID-19, enrolled during active disease.

The gene calls are TRBV24-1 and TRBJ1-2; 7 bases agree with TRBD1. Germline V gene data show CDR1 as KGHDR and CDR2 as SFDVKD. There are 14 residues in the CDR3. V dropped 4 bases and J dropped 6; count of bases not matched to a gene: 7. CDR3 sequence: CATSDPGTVDGYTF. CDR3 in DNA: TGTGCCACCAGTGACCCCGGGACAGTTGATGGCTACACCTTC.

The genes are TRBV18 and TRBJ1-1; tentatively, D is TRBD1 (5 bases). Germline lookup yields CDR1 KGHSH and CDR2 LQKENI. The CDR3 consists of 14 residues. The germline V and J ends were trimmed by 2 bases and 5 bases, with 12 bases remaining between them. CDR3 amino acids: CASSPISGDTEAFF. For the CDR3, the DNA is TGTGCCAGCTCACCAATCTCGGGGGATACTGAAGCTTTCTTT.

The V call is TRBV9, the J call TRBJ1-1; no firm D call. CDR3 size: 14 residues. Trimming shortened V by 4 bases and J by 6 bases, and 16 bases separated the two germline ends. Germline lookup yields CDR1 SGDLS and CDR2 YYNGEE. CDR3 coding DNA: TGTGCCAGCAGCCCCACGGTCCCTACTGCTGAAGCTTTCTTT. It translates to CASSPTVPTAEAFF.

The rearrangement links TRBV6-5 to TRBJ1-4; TRBD1 is a possible D gene (5 bases). Germline CDR1 reads MNHEY; CDR2 reads SVGAGI. V dropped 6 bases and J dropped 8 bases, with 13 bases sitting between them. This CDR3 is 13 amino acids long. The CDR3 DNA sequence: TGTGCCAGCAGCCGGGGGGGAGGGGAAAAACTGTTTTTT. This encodes CASSRGGGEKLFF.

This clone appeared a few times. J is TRBJ1-5 and V is TRBV27; perhaps TRBD1 as D (6 bases). The CDR3 runs 13 residues. With 2 bases removed from V and 8 bases from J, the gap between germline ends came to 10 bases. Germline CDR1 MNHEY, CDR2 SMNVEV (reference sequence). CDR3 coding DNA: TGTGCCAGCAGTTTAGGGGGGGCTAAGCCCCAGCATTTT. It specifies CASSLGGAKPQHF.

V usage is TRBV5-6 and J usage is TRBJ1-6, with D possibly being TRBD1 (5 bases). Germline V gene data show CDR1 as SGHDT and CDR2 as YYEEEE. This CDR3 has 15 residues. Deletions cut 3 bases from V and 6 bases from J, with 13 bases between. CDR3 bases: TGTGCCAGCAGCTACTCGACAGCCGCTAATTCACCCCTCCACTTT. This sequence encodes CASSYSTAANSPLHF.

The chain carries TRBV10-2 and TRBJ2-7, with D tentatively TRBD1 (5 bases). Germline assignment: CDR1 WSHSY and CDR2 SAAADI. The length of the CDR3 is 14 residues. The V end was cut by 7 bases, the J end by 6 bases, with 19 bases between. The CDR3: CASTGFGSASEQYF. Here the CDR3 DNA reads TGCGCCAGCACAGGGTTCGGATCGGCCAGCGAGCAGTACTTC.

This chain connects TRBV5-6 to TRBJ1-2, with TRBD1 identical over 9 bases. The CDR3 contains 16 residues. Per the germline V gene, CDR1 is SGHDT and CDR2 is YYEEEE. The V segment lost 0 bases and the J segment 7 bases; nucleotides outside the gene matches: 10. CDR3 coding DNA: TGTGCCAGCAGCTTGGGGTTGGACAGGGGATTTACTGGCTACACCTTC. Its translation is CASSLGLDRGFTGYTF.

A word on this clone: The identical CDR3 is also encoded by other nucleotide sequences in the sample. The rearrangement uses TRBV5-1 and TRBJ2-5; TRBD1 is a possible D gene (6 bases). V lost 2 bases and J 1 base, leaving 9 bases between the germline ends. CDR1 is SGHRS, CDR2 YFSETQ, per germline. The CDR3 runs 14 residues. This CDR3 reads CASSLDRSQETQYF. CDR3 DNA: TGCGCCAGCAGCTTAGACAGGAGCCAAGAGACCCAGTACTTC.